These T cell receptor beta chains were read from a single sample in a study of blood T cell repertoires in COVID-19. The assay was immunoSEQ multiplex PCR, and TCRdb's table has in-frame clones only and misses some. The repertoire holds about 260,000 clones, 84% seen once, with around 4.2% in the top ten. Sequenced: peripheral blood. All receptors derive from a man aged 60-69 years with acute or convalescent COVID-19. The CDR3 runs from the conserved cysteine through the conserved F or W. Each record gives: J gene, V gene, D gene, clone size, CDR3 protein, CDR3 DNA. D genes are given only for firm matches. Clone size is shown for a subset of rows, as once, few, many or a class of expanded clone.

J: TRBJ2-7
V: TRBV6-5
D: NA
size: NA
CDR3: CASSPGDTYEQYF
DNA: TGTGCCAGCAGTCCCGGGGATACCTACGAGCAGTACTTC

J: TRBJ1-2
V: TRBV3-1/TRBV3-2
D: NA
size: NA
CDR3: CASSQESPHFYYTF
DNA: TGTGCCAGCAGCCAAGAATCCCCTCACTTCTACTACACCTTC

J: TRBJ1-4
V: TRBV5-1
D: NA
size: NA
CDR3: CASSLDTGSRTNEKLFF
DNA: TGCGCCAGCAGCTTGGATACGGGAAGCAGGACTAATGAAAAACTGTTTTTT

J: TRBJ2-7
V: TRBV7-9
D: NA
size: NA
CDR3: CAIATAQSYEQYF
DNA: TGTGCCATCGCGACAGCTCAATCCTACGAGCAGTACTTC

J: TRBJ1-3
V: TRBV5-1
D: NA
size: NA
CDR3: CASSLAGGLGGNTIYF
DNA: TGCGCCAGCAGCTTGGCCGGGGGGCTGGGCGGAAACACCATATATTTT

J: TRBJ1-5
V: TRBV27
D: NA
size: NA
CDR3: CASIMGAGQPQHF
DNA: TGTGCCAGCATCATGGGGGCGGGTCAGCCCCAGCATTTT

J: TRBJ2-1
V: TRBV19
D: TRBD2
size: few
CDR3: CASTFSASGSHEQFF
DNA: TGTGCCAGTACTTTTTCGGCTAGCGGGAGTCATGAGCAGTTCTTC

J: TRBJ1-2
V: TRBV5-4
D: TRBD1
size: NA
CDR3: CASSFDRAYGYTF
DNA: TGTGCCAGCAGTTTTGACAGGGCCTATGGCTACACCTTC

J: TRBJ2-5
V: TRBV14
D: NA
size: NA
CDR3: CASSRWYGETQYF
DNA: TGTGCCAGCAGTCGGTGGTACGGAGAGACCCAGTACTTC

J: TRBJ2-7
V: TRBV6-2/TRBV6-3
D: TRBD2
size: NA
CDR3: CASSYGLAGAFKQYF
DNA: TGTGCCAGCAGTTACGGGCTAGCGGGTGCCTTTAAGCAGTACTTC

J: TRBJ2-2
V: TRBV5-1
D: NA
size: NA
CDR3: CASRLAGDTGELFF
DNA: TGCGCCAGCAGGTTGGCAGGGGACACCGGGGAGCTGTTTTTT

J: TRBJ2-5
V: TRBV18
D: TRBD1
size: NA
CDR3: CASSPTGYGETQYF
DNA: TGTGCCAGCTCACCGACAGGGTACGGAGAGACCCAGTACTTC

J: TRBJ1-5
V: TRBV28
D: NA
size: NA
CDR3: CASSAYAAGTPSNQPQHF
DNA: TGTGCCAGCAGCGCTTACGCCGCCGGGACACCCAGCAATCAGCCCCAGCATTTT

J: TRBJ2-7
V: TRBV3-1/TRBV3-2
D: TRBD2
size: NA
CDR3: CASSHGLAGSPGQYF
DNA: TGTGCCAGCAGCCACGGACTAGCGGGTTCCCCGGGGCAGTACTTC

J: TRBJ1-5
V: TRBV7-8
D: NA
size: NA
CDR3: CASSLRWGLGRGGNQPQHF
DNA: TGTGCCAGCAGCTTAAGGTGGGGGCTGGGCAGGGGCGGCAATCAGCCCCAGCATTTT

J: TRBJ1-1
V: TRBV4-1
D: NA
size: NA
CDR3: CASSPSHENTEAFF
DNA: TGCGCCAGCAGCCCCTCACACGAGAACACTGAAGCTTTCTTT

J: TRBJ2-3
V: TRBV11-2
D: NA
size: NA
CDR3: CASRPSGGAGDTQYF
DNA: TGTGCCAGCAGGCCCTCGGGGGGCGCAGGGGATACGCAGTATTTT

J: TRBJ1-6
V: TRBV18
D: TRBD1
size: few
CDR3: CASSPFDRANSPLHF
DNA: TGTGCCAGCTCACCATTTGACAGGGCCAATTCACCCCTCCACTTT

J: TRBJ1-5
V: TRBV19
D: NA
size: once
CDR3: CASNLQGISHQPQHF
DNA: TGTGCCAGCAACCTTCAGGGAATTAGTCATCAGCCCCAGCATTTT

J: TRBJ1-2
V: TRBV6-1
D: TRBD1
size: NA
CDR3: CASSEPTGARTGGYTF
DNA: TGTGCCAGCAGTGAACCCACAGGGGCTCGTACCGGTGGCTACACCTTC

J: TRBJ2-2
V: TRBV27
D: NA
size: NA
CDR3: CASSLGLNTGELFF
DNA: TGTGCCAGCAGCTTGGGGCTCAACACCGGGGAGCTGTTTTTT

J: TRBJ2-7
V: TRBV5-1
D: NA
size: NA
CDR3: CASSLGGGEVYEQYF
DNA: TGCGCCAGCAGCTTGGGGGGCGGGGAAGTCTACGAGCAGTACTTC

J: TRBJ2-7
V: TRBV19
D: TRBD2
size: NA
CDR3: CASTTSGNGNYEQYF
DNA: TGTGCCAGTACAACTAGCGGGAACGGTAATTACGAGCAGTACTTC

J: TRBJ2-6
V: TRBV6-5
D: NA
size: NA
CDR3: CATRTNSGANVLTF
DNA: TGTGCCACCAGGACAAACTCTGGGGCCAACGTCCTGACTTTC

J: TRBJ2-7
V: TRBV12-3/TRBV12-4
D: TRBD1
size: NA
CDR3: CASRRDRGQSQYF
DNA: TGTGCCAGCAGAAGAGACAGGGGGCAGTCCCAGTACTTC

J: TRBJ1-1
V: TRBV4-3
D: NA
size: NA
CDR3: CASTLTEGTEAFF
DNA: TGCGCCAGCACATTAACGGAGGGGACTGAAGCTTTCTTT

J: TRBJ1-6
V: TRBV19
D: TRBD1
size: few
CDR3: CASSISGTGANSPLHF
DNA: TGTGCCAGTAGTATCTCCGGGACAGGGGCTAATTCACCCCTCCACTTT

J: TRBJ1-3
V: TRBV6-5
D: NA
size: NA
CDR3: CASAPGRAGNTIYF
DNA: TGTGCCAGCGCCCCAGGGAGGGCTGGAAACACCATATATTTT

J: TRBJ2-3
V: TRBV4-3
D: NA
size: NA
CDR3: CASSQAGTSRSTDTQYF
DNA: TGCGCCAGCAGCCAGGCCGGGACTTCCCGTAGCACAGATACGCAGTATTTT

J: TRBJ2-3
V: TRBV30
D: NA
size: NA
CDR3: CAWSVLAYTDTQYF
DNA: TGTGCCTGGAGTGTTTTAGCTTACACAGATACGCAGTATTTT

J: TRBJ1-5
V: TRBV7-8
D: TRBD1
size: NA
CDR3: CASSPGTDNQPQHF
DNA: TGTGCCAGCAGCCCAGGGACAGACAATCAGCCCCAGCATTTT

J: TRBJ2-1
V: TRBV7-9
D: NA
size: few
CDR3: CASSRGPNEQFF
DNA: TGTGCCAGCAGCCGTGGGCCTAATGAGCAGTTCTTC

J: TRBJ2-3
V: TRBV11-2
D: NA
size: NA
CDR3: CASSLGGSTDTQYF
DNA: TGTGCCAGCAGCTTAGGCGGCAGCACAGATACGCAGTATTTT